This entry features one T cell receptor (beta chain) sequence. This may stem from a read error, because a much larger clone lies one nucleotide away. The entry originates in a study of T cells in Graves' hyperthyroidism and ophthalmopathy. Germline V gene data show CDR1 as MNHNS and CDR2 as SASEGT. Trimming took 4 bases from V and 2 from J; bases not matched to a gene: 0. CDR3 size: 14 residues. RNA transcripts were the template for amplifying TCR beta CDR3 regions. HTBI primers were used for first-round RT-PCR of the TCR CDR3. TCRdb recomputed calls from the multiplex PCR reads with MiXCR, one row per CDR3 protein. The sample holds 300,000 to 400,000 distinct CDR3 sequences, approximately 15% seen once.

Sequenced input: blood. The chain recombines TRBV6-1 with TRBJ2-5; 11 bases fit TRBD2. The clonotype originates from a woman aged 55-75 years with Graves' hyperthyroidism. CDR3 nucleotides: TGTGCCAGCAGTGGACTAGCGGGACAAGAGACCCAGTACTTC. Translated, it gives CASSGLAGQETQYF.